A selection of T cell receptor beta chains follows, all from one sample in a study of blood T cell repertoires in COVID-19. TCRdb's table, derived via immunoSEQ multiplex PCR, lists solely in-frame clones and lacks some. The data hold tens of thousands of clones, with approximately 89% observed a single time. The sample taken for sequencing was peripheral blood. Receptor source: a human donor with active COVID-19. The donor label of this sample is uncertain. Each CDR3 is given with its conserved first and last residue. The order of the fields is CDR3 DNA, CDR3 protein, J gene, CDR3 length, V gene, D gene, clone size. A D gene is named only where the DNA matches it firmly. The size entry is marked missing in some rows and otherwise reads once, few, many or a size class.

CDR3nt: TGTGCCAGCAGACCCTGGGCTAGCAGAAACAATGAGCAGTTCTTC
CDR3aa: CASRPWASRNNEQFF
j_gene: TRBJ2-1
len: 15
v_gene: TRBV27
d_gene: .
abundance: .

CDR3nt: TGCGCCAGCAGCCAAGAATGGGCCAGGGGAGAAAAACTGTTTTTT
CDR3aa: CASSQEWARGEKLFF
j_gene: TRBJ1-4
len: 15
v_gene: TRBV4-1
d_gene: .
abundance: few

CDR3nt: TGTGCCAGCAGTTCAGGTGGTGATGAGCAGTTCTTC
CDR3aa: CASSSGGDEQFF
j_gene: TRBJ2-1
len: 12
v_gene: TRBV6-5
d_gene: .
abundance: .

CDR3nt: TGTGCCAGCAGTAGAGGGGGGGCACAAGAGACCCAGTACTTC
CDR3aa: CASSRGGAQETQYF
j_gene: TRBJ2-5
len: 14
v_gene: TRBV6-5
d_gene: .
abundance: .

CDR3nt: TGCGCCAGCAGCCCGACTACAGGGGTCGGCGGCTACACCTTC
CDR3aa: CASSPTTGVGGYTF
j_gene: TRBJ1-2
len: 14
v_gene: TRBV5-1
d_gene: TRBD1
abundance: .

CDR3nt: TGTGCCAGCAGTTGGCTAGCGGAAAGCTCCTACGAGCAGTACTTC
CDR3aa: CASSWLAESSYEQYF
j_gene: TRBJ2-7
len: 15
v_gene: TRBV6-2/TRBV6-3
d_gene: TRBD2
abundance: .

CDR3nt: TGTGCCAGCAGTTTAATCCGCCAGGCCTACAATGAGCAGTTCTTC
CDR3aa: CASSLIRQAYNEQFF
j_gene: TRBJ2-1
len: 15
v_gene: TRBV28
d_gene: .
abundance: .

CDR3nt: TGTGCCATCAACTCGGGACACAACCAATATAGCAATCAGCCCCAGCATTTT
CDR3aa: CAINSGHNQYSNQPQHF
j_gene: TRBJ1-5
len: 17
v_gene: TRBV10-3
d_gene: .
abundance: .

CDR3nt: TGTGCCAGCAGCGGAGGGGAGGGCTATGGCTACACCTTC
CDR3aa: CASSGGEGYGYTF
j_gene: TRBJ1-2
len: 13
v_gene: TRBV25-1
d_gene: .
abundance: .

CDR3nt: TGTGCCAGCAGCGCCTTGAAGACAGGGGCAAGGAATGAGCAGTTCTTC
CDR3aa: CASSALKTGARNEQFF
j_gene: TRBJ2-1
len: 16
v_gene: TRBV5-6
d_gene: TRBD1
abundance: once

CDR3nt: TGTGCCAGCAGCCGGGACAGGGGGACGGATACGCAGTATTTT
CDR3aa: CASSRDRGTDTQYF
j_gene: TRBJ2-3
len: 14
v_gene: TRBV2
d_gene: TRBD1
abundance: few

CDR3nt: TGTGCCAGCAGGCCAAGCGGGAGTAGCCACAATGAGCAGTTCTTC
CDR3aa: CASRPSGSSHNEQFF
j_gene: TRBJ2-1
len: 15
v_gene: TRBV6-5
d_gene: TRBD2
abundance: .

CDR3nt: TGTGCCAGCATGGGACAGGGAGGCACCGGGGAGCTGTTTTTT
CDR3aa: CASMGQGGTGELFF
j_gene: TRBJ2-2
len: 14
v_gene: TRBV2
d_gene: TRBD1
abundance: .

CDR3nt: TGTGCCAGCAGCTCGACAGGCTACAATGAGCAGTTCTTC
CDR3aa: CASSSTGYNEQFF
j_gene: TRBJ2-1
len: 13
v_gene: TRBV11-2
d_gene: .
abundance: .

CDR3nt: TGCGCCAGCAGCCCGGGACAGGGAAGAATTGCCAGCACAGATACGCAGTATTTT
CDR3aa: CASSPGQGRIASTDTQYF
j_gene: TRBJ2-3
len: 18
v_gene: TRBV5-1
d_gene: TRBD1
abundance: .

CDR3nt: TGTGCCAGCAGCGTAGATGGGGGCAACTATGGCTACACCTTC
CDR3aa: CASSVDGGNYGYTF
j_gene: TRBJ1-2
len: 14
v_gene: TRBV9
d_gene: .
abundance: .

CDR3nt: TGCGCCAGCACCCCGGAGGTAGGGATCGAGCAGTACTTC
CDR3aa: CASTPEVGIEQYF
j_gene: TRBJ2-7
len: 13
v_gene: TRBV5-1
d_gene: .
abundance: few

CDR3nt: TGTGCCAGCAGCTTAGAATGGGCCGACAGCGAGCAGTACTTC
CDR3aa: CASSLEWADSEQYF
j_gene: TRBJ2-7
len: 14
v_gene: TRBV7-6
d_gene: .
abundance: .

CDR3nt: TGTGCCAGCAGCTTGGGGGACAGTAACTATGGCTACACCTTC
CDR3aa: CASSLGDSNYGYTF
j_gene: TRBJ1-2
len: 14
v_gene: TRBV5-5
d_gene: TRBD1
abundance: once

CDR3nt: TGCAGCGTCCCGGCCGGTTCCGGGGGAGGGACTGAAGCTTTCTTT
CDR3aa: CSVPAGSGGGTEAFF
j_gene: TRBJ1-1
len: 15
v_gene: TRBV29-1
d_gene: .
abundance: .

CDR3nt: TGCAGCGTTGAGGGGGCCAGGGGGTTAAGAGGTGAAGCTTTCTTT
CDR3aa: CSVEGARGLRGEAFF
j_gene: TRBJ1-1
len: 15
v_gene: TRBV29-1
d_gene: TRBD1
abundance: .

CDR3nt: TGTGCCAGCAGCAAAGCCCCTGGACAGGGGCCAGCGAGGTACTCACCCCTCCACTTT
CDR3aa: CASSKAPGQGPARYSPLHF
j_gene: TRBJ1-6
len: 19
v_gene: TRBV21-1
d_gene: .
abundance: .

CDR3nt: TGTGCCAGCAGTCTTAAAGTAGCGGGAGGGTTCAATGAGCAGTTCTTC
CDR3aa: CASSLKVAGGFNEQFF
j_gene: TRBJ2-1
len: 16
v_gene: TRBV6-2/TRBV6-3
d_gene: TRBD2
abundance: .

CDR3nt: TGTGCCAGCGCCGAATTGGGGCGGGGGAACAATGAGCAGTTCTTC
CDR3aa: CASAELGRGNNEQFF
j_gene: TRBJ2-1
len: 15
v_gene: TRBV6-1
d_gene: TRBD2
abundance: .

CDR3nt: TGTGCCAGCAGCTTAGGAAGGGGTGGCGAGCAGTACTTC
CDR3aa: CASSLGRGGEQYF
j_gene: TRBJ2-7
len: 13
v_gene: TRBV11-3
d_gene: .
abundance: .

CDR3nt: TGTGCCAGCAGCCAAGATCAAGGAGGGGCAGGTACTGAAGCTTTCTTT
CDR3aa: CASSQDQGGAGTEAFF
j_gene: TRBJ1-1
len: 16
v_gene: TRBV4-2
d_gene: .
abundance: .

CDR3nt: TGTGCCAGCAGCCCTAGGGGGCGTGGCTATGGCTACACCTTC
CDR3aa: CASSPRGRGYGYTF
j_gene: TRBJ1-2
len: 14
v_gene: TRBV3-1/TRBV3-2
d_gene: TRBD1
abundance: .

CDR3nt: TGTGCCAGCAGTAATTATTACAGGGGAAACACTGAAGCTTTCTTT
CDR3aa: CASSNYYRGNTEAFF
j_gene: TRBJ1-1
len: 15
v_gene: TRBV5-5
d_gene: TRBD1
abundance: once

CDR3nt: TGTGCCAGCAGCCTACAGGGGGCAGGAGGAGGCTACACCTTC
CDR3aa: CASSLQGAGGGYTF
j_gene: TRBJ1-2
len: 14
v_gene: TRBV3-1/TRBV3-2
d_gene: TRBD1
abundance: once

CDR3nt: TGTGCCAGCTCACCTCCCGCAGGGGCTGCTTATGGCTACACCTTC
CDR3aa: CASSPPAGAAYGYTF
j_gene: TRBJ1-2
len: 15
v_gene: TRBV18
d_gene: .
abundance: .

CDR3nt: TGTGCCAGCGCTGAGGCCCCACTCCCCCCAGAGACCCAGTACTTC
CDR3aa: CASAEAPLPPETQYF
j_gene: TRBJ2-5
len: 15
v_gene: TRBV2
d_gene: .
abundance: few

CDR3nt: TGTGCCTGGAGTGTAGTGCAGGGACAGAATCAGTACTTC
CDR3aa: CAWSVVQGQNQYF
j_gene: TRBJ2-4
len: 13
v_gene: TRBV30
d_gene: TRBD1
abundance: .

CDR3nt: TGCGCCAGCAGCTCGGGACAGCCCGCAGATACGCAGTATTTT
CDR3aa: CASSSGQPADTQYF
j_gene: TRBJ2-3
len: 14
v_gene: TRBV5-1
d_gene: TRBD1
abundance: .

CDR3nt: TGTGCCAGCAAACGTAGCGGGAGTCTCGACAATGAGCAGTTCTTC
CDR3aa: CASKRSGSLDNEQFF
j_gene: TRBJ2-1
len: 15
v_gene: TRBV5-4
d_gene: TRBD2
abundance: .

CDR3nt: TGCGCCAGCAGCTTGGCCCCAGGGAACACTGAAGCTTTCTTT
CDR3aa: CASSLAPGNTEAFF
j_gene: TRBJ1-1
len: 14
v_gene: TRBV5-1
d_gene: .
abundance: .

CDR3nt: TGCAGCGCCCCCCGGACAGTCGGATCATATGGCTACACCTTC
CDR3aa: CSAPRTVGSYGYTF
j_gene: TRBJ1-2
len: 14
v_gene: TRBV29-1
d_gene: .
abundance: few

CDR3nt: TGTGCCAGCAGCCCAGACAGGGGATCTGGAAACACCATATATTTT
CDR3aa: CASSPDRGSGNTIYF
j_gene: TRBJ1-3
len: 15
v_gene: TRBV3-1/TRBV3-2
d_gene: TRBD1
abundance: .

CDR3nt: TGTGCCAGTAGTAGCCGGGGGACAGGGGTTATCGAGCAGTACTTC
CDR3aa: CASSSRGTGVIEQYF
j_gene: TRBJ2-7
len: 15
v_gene: TRBV19
d_gene: TRBD1
abundance: .

CDR3nt: TGCGCCAGCAGCTGGGAACAGGGGACTTCCCAGTACTTC
CDR3aa: CASSWEQGTSQYF
j_gene: TRBJ2-5
len: 13
v_gene: TRBV5-1
d_gene: .
abundance: .

CDR3nt: TGCGCCAGCGCGACCAGTAGGTTAGCGGACATGAACACTGAAGCTTTCTTT
CDR3aa: CASATSRLADMNTEAFF
j_gene: TRBJ1-1
len: 17
v_gene: TRBV4-1
d_gene: .
abundance: .

CDR3nt: TGTGCCTGGAGTGTACGGGGGAACTCTGGAAACACCATATATTTT
CDR3aa: CAWSVRGNSGNTIYF
j_gene: TRBJ1-3
len: 15
v_gene: TRBV30
d_gene: .
abundance: .

CDR3nt: TGTGCCAGCTCACGCGGACAGGGTTACACTGAAGCTTTCTTT
CDR3aa: CASSRGQGYTEAFF
j_gene: TRBJ1-1
len: 14
v_gene: TRBV18
d_gene: TRBD1
abundance: .

CDR3nt: TGTGCCAGCAGCCAAGTAGGGGGTCTCCAAGAGACCCAGTACTTC
CDR3aa: CASSQVGGLQETQYF
j_gene: TRBJ2-5
len: 15
v_gene: TRBV3-1/TRBV3-2
d_gene: .
abundance: .

CDR3nt: TGTGCCAGCAGCTACGGCCAAGCTCACAAGCGGCGTGGGAATGAGCAGTTCTTC
CDR3aa: CASSYGQAHKRRGNEQFF
j_gene: TRBJ2-1
len: 18
v_gene: TRBV11-2
d_gene: .
abundance: few

CDR3nt: TGTGCCAGCAGCTTAGTAGCGGGAGGGCCTCAGTTCTTC
CDR3aa: CASSLVAGGPQFF
j_gene: TRBJ2-1
len: 13
v_gene: TRBV7-9
d_gene: TRBD2
abundance: .

CDR3nt: TGTGCCAGCAGCGTAGGGGTGGACTCTGCCGAGCAGTACTTC
CDR3aa: CASSVGVDSAEQYF
j_gene: TRBJ2-7
len: 14
v_gene: TRBV9
d_gene: .
abundance: .

CDR3nt: TGCGCCAGCAGCCAAGCTCGAGGCTCCTACGAGCAGTACTTC
CDR3aa: CASSQARGSYEQYF
j_gene: TRBJ2-7
len: 14
v_gene: TRBV4-3
d_gene: .
abundance: .

CDR3nt: TGTGCCAGCAGTTTCAGACAGGGTTGGGGTCAGCCCCAGCATTTT
CDR3aa: CASSFRQGWGQPQHF
j_gene: TRBJ1-5
len: 15
v_gene: TRBV27
d_gene: TRBD1
abundance: .